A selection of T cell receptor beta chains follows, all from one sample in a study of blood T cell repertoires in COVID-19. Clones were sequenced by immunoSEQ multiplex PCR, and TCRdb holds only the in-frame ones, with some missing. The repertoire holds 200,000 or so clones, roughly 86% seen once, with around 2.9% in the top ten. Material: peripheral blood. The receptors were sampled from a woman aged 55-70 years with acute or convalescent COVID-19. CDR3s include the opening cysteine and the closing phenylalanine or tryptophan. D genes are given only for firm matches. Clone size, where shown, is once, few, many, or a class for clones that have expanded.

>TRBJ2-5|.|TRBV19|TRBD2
CASSGQGTSGGAETQYF
TGTGCCAGTAGTGGCCAAGGGACTAGCGGGGGGGCGGAGACCCAGTACTTC
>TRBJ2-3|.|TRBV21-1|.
CASSKGGIRSTSGRGTDTQYF
TGTGCCAGCAGCAAAGGGGGTATCCGATCGACTAGCGGGAGAGGCACAGATACGCAGTATTTT
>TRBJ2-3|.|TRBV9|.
CASSVGGPPDTQYF
TGTGCCAGCAGCGTAGGCGGTCCTCCGGATACGCAGTATTTT
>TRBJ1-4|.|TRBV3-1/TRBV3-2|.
CASSSPKGLAGNEKLFF
TGTGCCAGCAGCTCCCCGAAGGGTTTAGCGGGTAATGAAAAACTGTTTTTT
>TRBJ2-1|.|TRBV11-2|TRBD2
CASSLVGTINEQFF
TGTGCCAGCAGCTTAGTAGGGACTATCAATGAGCAGTTCTTC
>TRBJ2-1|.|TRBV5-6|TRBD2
CASSATSGSGNEQFF
TGTGCCAGCAGCGCGACTAGCGGCTCGGGCAATGAGCAGTTCTTC
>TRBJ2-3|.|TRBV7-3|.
CASSLRGRTDTQYF
TGTGCCAGCAGCTTACGCGGCCGCACAGATACGCAGTATTTT
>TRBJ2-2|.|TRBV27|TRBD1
CASSFTGANTGELFF
TGTGCCAGCAGTTTTACAGGGGCCAACACCGGGGAGCTGTTTTTT
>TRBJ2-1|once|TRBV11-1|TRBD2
CASSLRTSGVVGEQFF
TGTGCCAGCAGCTTACGGACTAGCGGGGTCGTCGGTGAGCAGTTCTTC
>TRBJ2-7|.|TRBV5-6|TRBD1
CASSLGGQGIEQYF
TGTGCCAGCAGCTTGGGTGGACAGGGAATCGAGCAGTACTTC
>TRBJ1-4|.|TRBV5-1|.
CASSGGGSTNEKLFF
TGCGCCAGCAGTGGGGGAGGTTCGACTAATGAAAAACTGTTTTTT
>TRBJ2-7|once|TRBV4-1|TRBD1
CASSPGQGVTYEQYF
TGCGCCAGCAGCCCAGGACAGGGGGTGACCTACGAGCAGTACTTC
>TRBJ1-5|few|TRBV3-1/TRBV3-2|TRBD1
CASSRGTGAGNQPQHF
TGTGCCAGCAGCCGGGGGACAGGGGCAGGCAATCAGCCCCAGCATTTT
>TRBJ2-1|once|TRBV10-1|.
CASSGLRAYEQFF
TGCGCCAGCAGCGGACTTCGGGCCTATGAGCAGTTCTTC
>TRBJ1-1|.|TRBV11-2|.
CASSLDRRGAEAFF
TGTGCCAGCAGCTTAGATCGAAGGGGCGCTGAAGCTTTCTTT
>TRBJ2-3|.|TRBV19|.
CASRGDVNSSTDTQYF
TGTGCCAGTAGAGGGGATGTGAACTCTAGCACAGATACGCAGTATTTT
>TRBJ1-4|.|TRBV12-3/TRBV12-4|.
CASSTRGEKLFF
TGTGCCAGCAGTACGCGGGGGGAAAAACTGTTTTTT
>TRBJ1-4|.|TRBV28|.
CASSLSAPAGEKLFF
TGTGCCAGCAGTTTATCTGCCCCGGCGGGTGAAAAACTGTTTTTT
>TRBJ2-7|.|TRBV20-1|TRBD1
CSAGTVNEQYF
TGCAGTGCCGGGACAGTCAACGAGCAGTACTTC
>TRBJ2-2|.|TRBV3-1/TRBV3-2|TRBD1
CASRKQGTTGELFF
TGTGCCAGCCGAAAACAGGGGACCACCGGGGAGCTGTTTTTT
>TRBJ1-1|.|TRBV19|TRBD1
CASSRGQGRSTEAFF
TGTGCCAGTAGTAGAGGACAGGGAAGGTCCACTGAAGCTTTCTTT
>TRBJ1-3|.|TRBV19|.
CASSTRLTSGNTIYF
TGTGCCAGTAGTACTCGACTGACCTCTGGAAACACCATATATTTT
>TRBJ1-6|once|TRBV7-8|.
CASSGGGGHSPLHF
TGTGCCAGCAGCGGGGGGGGCGGGCATTCACCCCTCCACTTT
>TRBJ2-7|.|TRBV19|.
CASSMDPGKNYEQYF
TGTGCCAGTAGTATGGACCCGGGGAAGAACTACGAGCAGTACTTC
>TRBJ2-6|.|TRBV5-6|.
CASSLRSSGANVLTF
TGTGCCAGCAGCTTACGGTCGTCTGGGGCCAACGTCCTGACTTTC
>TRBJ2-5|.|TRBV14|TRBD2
CASSQQLAPRETQYF
TGTGCCAGCAGCCAACAACTAGCGCCACGAGAGACCCAGTACTTC
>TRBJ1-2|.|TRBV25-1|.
CASRPNGDYGYTF
TGTGCCAGCAGGCCTAACGGAGACTATGGCTACACCTTC
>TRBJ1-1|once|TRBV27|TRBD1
CASRLDRGRVEAFF
TGTGCCAGCAGGTTAGACAGGGGGCGAGTTGAAGCTTTCTTT
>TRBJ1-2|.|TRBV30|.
CAWSHGGDYGYTF
TGTGCCTGGAGCCATGGGGGCGATTATGGCTACACCTTC
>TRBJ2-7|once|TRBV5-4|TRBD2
CASSLAASGSNEQYF
TGTGCCAGCAGCTTGGCTGCTAGCGGGAGCAACGAGCAGTACTTC
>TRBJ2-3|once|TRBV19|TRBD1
CASSISPGQRTDTQYF
TGTGCCAGTAGTATTTCTCCGGGACAGCGCACAGATACGCAGTATTTT
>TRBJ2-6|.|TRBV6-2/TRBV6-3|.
CASSYSGQSRSGANVLTF
TGTGCCAGCAGTTACTCAGGACAGTCCCGCTCTGGGGCCAACGTCCTGACTTTC
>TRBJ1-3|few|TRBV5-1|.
CASSLESGTGNTIYF
TGCGCCAGCAGCTTGGAGTCAGGGACTGGAAACACCATATATTTT
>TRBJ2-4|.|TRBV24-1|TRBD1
CATSDSGPGGRNIQYF
TGTGCCACCAGTGACTCAGGGCCAGGGGGCAGAAACATTCAGTACTTC
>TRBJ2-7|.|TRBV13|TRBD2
CASSEGLAGGRFYEQYF
TGTGCCAGCAGCGAAGGACTAGCGGGAGGACGATTCTACGAGCAGTACTTC
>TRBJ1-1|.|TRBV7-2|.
CASSLAGTGVTEAFF
TGTGCCAGCAGCTTAGCCGGCACGGGGGTCACTGAAGCTTTCTTT
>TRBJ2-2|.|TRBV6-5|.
CASSYGRRGTGELFF
TGTGCCAGCAGTTACGGGCGGAGGGGTACCGGGGAGCTGTTTTTT
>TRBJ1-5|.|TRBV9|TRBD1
CASSSSTGGFQPQHF
TGTGCCAGCAGCTCGAGTACAGGGGGCTTTCAGCCCCAGCATTTT
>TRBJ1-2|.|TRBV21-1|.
CASSFDRFNYGYTF
TGTGCCAGCAGCTTCGACAGGTTTAACTATGGCTACACCTTC
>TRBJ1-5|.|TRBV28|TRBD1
CASSLWTGASNQPQHF
TGTGCCAGCAGTTTATGGACAGGGGCAAGCAATCAGCCCCAGCATTTT
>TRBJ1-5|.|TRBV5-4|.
CASSFGAGINQPQHF
TGTGCCAGCAGCTTTGGGGCAGGGATCAACCAGCCCCAGCATTTT
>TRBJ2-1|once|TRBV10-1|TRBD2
CASSDPPAGGSAKQFF
TGCGCCAGCAGTGATCCTCCAGCGGGAGGGTCGGCAAAGCAGTTCTTC
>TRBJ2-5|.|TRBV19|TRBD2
CASSMVGHLAGVYF
TGTGCCAGTAGTATGGTGGGCCACCTAGCGGGAGTGTACTTC
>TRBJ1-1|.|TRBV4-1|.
CASSQDAWANTEAFF
TGCGCCAGCAGCCAAGATGCGTGGGCGAACACTGAAGCTTTCTTT
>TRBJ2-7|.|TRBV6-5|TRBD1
CASRGTGLNEQYF
TGTGCCAGCAGGGGGACAGGGTTGAACGAGCAGTACTTC
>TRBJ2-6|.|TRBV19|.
CASSTTPQSGANVLTF
TGTGCCAGTAGTACGACCCCACAGTCTGGGGCCAACGTCCTGACTTTC
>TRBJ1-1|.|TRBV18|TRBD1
CASSLPTGANTEAFF
TGTGCCAGCTCACTCCCGACAGGGGCTAACACTGAAGCTTTCTTT
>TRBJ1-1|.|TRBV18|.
CASSPLGWQNTEAFF
TGTGCCAGCTCACCTCTTGGTTGGCAGAACACTGAAGCTTTCTTT
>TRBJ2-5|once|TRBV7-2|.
CASSLVSETQYF
TGTGCCAGCAGCTTAGTCTCGGAGACCCAGTACTTC
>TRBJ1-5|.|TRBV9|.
CASSADGMVNQPQHF
TGTGCCAGCAGCGCGGACGGGATGGTTAATCAGCCCCAGCATTTT
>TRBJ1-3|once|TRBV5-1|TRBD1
CASSSTTGGYPRNTIYF
TGCGCCAGCAGCTCCACAACAGGGGGCTACCCGCGAAACACCATATATTTT
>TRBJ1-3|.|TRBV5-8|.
CASRARQDSGNTIYF
TGTGCCAGCCGGGCGAGACAGGACTCTGGAAACACCATATATTTT
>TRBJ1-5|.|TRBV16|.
CASSQSTGSHQPQHF
TGTGCCAGCAGCCAATCCACGGGGAGTCACCAGCCCCAGCATTTT
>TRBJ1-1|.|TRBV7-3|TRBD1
CASSMTGVAEAFF
TGTGCCAGCAGCATGACAGGGGTCGCTGAAGCTTTCTTT
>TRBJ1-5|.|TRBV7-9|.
CASSLDGQNNQPQHF
TGTGCCAGCAGCTTAGATGGACAGAACAATCAGCCCCAGCATTTT